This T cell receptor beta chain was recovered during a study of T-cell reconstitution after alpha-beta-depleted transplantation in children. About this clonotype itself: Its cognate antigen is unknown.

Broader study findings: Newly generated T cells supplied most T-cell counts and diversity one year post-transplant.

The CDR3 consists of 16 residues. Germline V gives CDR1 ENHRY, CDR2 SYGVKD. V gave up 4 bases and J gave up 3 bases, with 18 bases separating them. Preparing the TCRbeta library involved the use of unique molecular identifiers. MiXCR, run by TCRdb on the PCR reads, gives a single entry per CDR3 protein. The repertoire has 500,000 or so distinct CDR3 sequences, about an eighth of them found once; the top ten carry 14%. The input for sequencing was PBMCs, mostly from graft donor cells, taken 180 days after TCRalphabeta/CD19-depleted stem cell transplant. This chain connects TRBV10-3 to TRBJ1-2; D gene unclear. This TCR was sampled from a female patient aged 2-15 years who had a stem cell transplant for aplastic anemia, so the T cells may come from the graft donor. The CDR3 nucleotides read TGTGCCATCAGTGGATTTACTGCCGGAAGAGACTATGGCTACACCTTC. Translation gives CAISGFTAGRDYGYTF.